What follows are 18 T cell receptor beta chains derived from one specimen sequenced in a study of blood T cell repertoires in COVID-19. The repertoire was sequenced with immunoSEQ multiplex PCR; TCRdb's copy has only in-frame clones and lacks some. The repertoire holds some 30,000 clones, with about 90% as singletons. Sequencing was done on a sample of peripheral blood. These receptors were obtained from a human donor in a cohort sampled during active COVID-19.

The chain is built from TRBV7-9 and TRBJ1-4; D gene ambiguous. The CDR3 totals 14 residues. V lost 5 bases to trimming and J lost 8 bases, with 15 bases between them. Germline loops: CDR1 SEHNR, CDR2 FQNEAQ (reference sequence). The CDR3 loop is CASSHPVLGEKLFF. CDR3 DNA: TGTGCCAGCAGCCACCCAGTCCTAGGAGAAAAACTGTTTTTT.

This clone was seen once. The chain has TRBV29-1 and TRBJ2-5; D possibly corresponds to TRBD1 (5 bases). Deletions cut 6 bases from V and 1 base from J, with 9 bases between. Germline V gene data show CDR1 as SQVTM and CDR2 as ANQGSEA. The CDR3 has 12 amino acids. The CDR3 bases are TGCAGCGTCAGGGTGTTCCAAGAGACCCAGTACTTC. This gives the protein CSVRVFQETQYF.

The chain uses TRBV18 and TRBJ2-2; maybe TRBD2 (6 bases). The CDR3 extends over 15 amino acids. V lost 3 bases, J lost 2 bases, and 10 bases lay in between. In germline, CDR1 is KGHSH, CDR2 LQKENI. Here the CDR3 DNA reads TGTGCCAGCTCACCGGGACTCGGAAACACCGGGGAGCTGTTTTTT. Encoded protein: CASSPGLGNTGELFF.

The genes are TRBV7-8 and TRBJ2-7, with 8 bases identical to TRBD1. Germline CDR1 is SGHVS and CDR2 is FQNEAQ. The CDR3 contains 16 residues. Trimming removed 5 bases from V and 0 bases from J; junction bases left unmatched: 9. The chain's CDR3 is CASSPYPGTGSYEQYF. CDR3 coding DNA: TGTGCCAGCAGCCCATACCCCGGGACAGGCTCCTACGAGCAGTACTTC.

The chain joins TRBV19 to TRBJ1-1; 10 bases are a match to TRBD1. The CDR3 sequence is 16 residues long. Germline CDR1 LNHDA, CDR2 SQIVND (reference sequence). Losses at the gene ends were 5 bases for V and 4 bases for J; bases not matched to a gene: 10. Here the CDR3 reads CASSGLDRGRGTEAFF. The CDR3 DNA reads TGTGCCAGTAGTGGGTTAGACAGGGGGCGCGGCACTGAAGCTTTCTTT. The variable domain in full, with the rest retrieved from reference TRBV19 and TRBJ1-1, is DGGITQSPKYLFRKEGQNVTLSCEQNLNHDAMYWYRQDPGQGLRLIYYSQIVNDFQKGDIAEGYSVSREKKESFPLTVTSAQKNPTAFYLCASSGLDRGRGTEAFFGQGTRLTVV.

V and J are TRBV7-3 and TRBJ2-2, with TRBD2 identical over 7 bases. This CDR3 is 14 amino acids long. V was pared by 3 bases and J by 5 bases, with 3 bases of the junction left unmatched. Per germline, CDR1 SGHTA and CDR2 FQGTGA. In DNA form, the CDR3 reads TGTGCCAGCAGCTTGAGCGGGGAGACCGGGGAGCTGTTTTTT. This codes for CASSLSGETGELFF.

This sequence joins TRBV18 and TRBJ2-3; 12 bases align to TRBD1. The CDR3 totals 17 residues. J gave up 5 bases and V 3 bases, and 9 bases lay outside the gene matches. CDR1 and CDR2 from the germline V gene are KGHSH and LQKENI. DNA of the CDR3: TGTGCCAGCTCACCGGTCCGGGGGACAGGGGGCGGAGATACGCAGTATTTT. It encodes CASSPVRGTGGGDTQYF.

The rearrangement uses TRBV30 and TRBJ2-6; D gene uncertain. The CDR3 spans 13 residues. From germline, CDR1 is GTSNPN and CDR2 SVGIG (reference sequence). V was clipped by 2 bases and J by 4 bases, with 6 bases between them. The CDR3 DNA follows: TGTGCCTGGAGTCTAGGAGGGGCCAACGTCCTGACTTTC. Translated, it gives CAWSLGGANVLTF.

This sequence joins TRBV11-3 and TRBJ2-1; possible D gene TRBD2, 5 bases. The CDR3 runs 13 residues. V was pared by 3 bases and J by 4 bases, with 7 bases between. Germline loops: CDR1 SGHNT, CDR2 YENEEA. The CDR3, as DNA: TGTGCCAGCAGCTTTAGGGAGTACAATGAGCAGTTCTTC. Its translation is CASSFREYNEQFF. The full variable domain, completed using reference TRBV11-3 and TRBJ2-1, is EAGVVQSPRYKIIEKKQPVAFWCNPISGHNTLYWYLQNLGQGPELLIRYENEEAVDDSQLPKDRFSAERLKGVDSTLKIQPAELGDSAVYLCASSFREYNEQFFGPGTRLTVL.

V is TRBV29-1 and J is TRBJ2-6; maybe TRBD1 (6 bases). The CDR3 is made up of 14 amino acids. Per germline, CDR1 SQVTM and CDR2 ANQGSEA. Trimming shortened V by 4 bases and J by 4 bases, and 11 bases separated the two germline ends. The CDR3 region is CSVGGGTGANVLTF. CDR3 bases: TGCAGCGTTGGAGGGGGAACCGGGGCCAACGTCCTGACTTTC.

V is TRBV9 and J is TRBJ2-1; 7 bases fit TRBD2. Trimming cost V 3 bases and J 3 bases; bases outside gene matches: 3. The CDR3 runs 14 residues. Looked up from germline, CDR1 is SGDLS and CDR2 is YYNGEE. The CDR3 nucleotides read TGTGCCAGCAGCGGGGGGGACTACTACAATGAGCAGTTCTTC. It specifies CASSGGDYYNEQFF.

The V gene is TRBV3-1 (or the pseudogene TRBV3-2), the J gene TRBJ1-3; no clear D gene. The CDR3 is made up of 14 amino acids. The V gene lost 4 bases and the J gene lost 1 base, with 8 bases spanning the gap. The germline V gene has CDR1 LGHDT and CDR2 YNNKEL (reference sequence). The CDR3 nucleotides are TGTGCCAGCAGCCGTACCCGGTCTGGAAACACCATATATTTT. This codes for CASSRTRSGNTIYF.

This chain links TRBV6-6 with TRBJ2-7, with a possible D match to TRBD1 (5 bases). The CDR3 is 14 amino acids. CDR1 is MNHNY, CDR2 SVGAGI, per germline (reference sequence). The V end was cut by 5 bases, the J end by 2 bases, with 13 bases between. Here the CDR3 DNA reads TGTGCCAGCAGTCCTAGACAGAGAACCTACGAGCAGTACTTC. Translating gives CASSPRQRTYEQYF.

The V and J genes are TRBV5-1 and TRBJ2-3, with TRBD2 identical over 9 bases. CDR1 is SGHRS, CDR2 YFSETQ, per germline. CDR3 length: 14 amino acids. Trimming removed 4 bases from V and 2 bases from J; junction bases left unmatched: 2. The CDR3 bases are TGCGCCAGCAGCCCTAGCGGGGACACAGATACGCAGTATTTT. Translating it yields CASSPSGDTDTQYF.

The chain is built from TRBV6-2 or TRBV6-3 and TRBJ2-2; tentative D call: TRBD1 (6 bases). The ends were cut back, 5 bases at V and 4 bases at J, with 8 bases in the middle. CDR3 length: 13 amino acids. Germline V gene data show CDR1 as MNHEY and CDR2 as SVGEGT. Here the CDR3 reads CASSGGPTGELFF. CDR3 DNA sequence: TGTGCCAGCAGTGGGGGCCCCACCGGGGAGCTGTTTTTT.

This clone was detected a few times. The chain is built from TRBV6-5 and TRBJ1-6, with D possibly TRBD1 on 5 matching bases. The CDR3 loop spans 15 amino acids. Germline V CDR1 and CDR2: MNHEY, SVGAGI. V was pared by 4 bases and J by 10 bases, with 17 bases between. The DNA of the CDR3 is TGTGCCAGCAGTTCGGGAGCAGGGTGGAGATCACCCCTCCACTTT. Translating it yields CASSSGAGWRSPLHF.

This chain joins TRBV10-3 and TRBJ2-7, with 7 positions matching TRBD1. Germline V gene data show CDR1 as ENHRY and CDR2 as SYGVKD. This CDR3 contains 14 residues. Trimming took 5 bases from V and 2 from J; bases not matched to a gene: 6. The CDR3 nucleotides are TGTGCCATCAGTTTCCGGGACAGAGCCTACGAGCAGTACTTC. This gives the protein CAISFRDRAYEQYF.

The V call is TRBV6-5, the J call TRBJ1-3, with D tentatively TRBD1 (5 bases). Trimming cost V 6 bases and J 2 bases, with 14 bases left between them. In germline, CDR1 is MNHEY, CDR2 SVGAGI. The CDR3 length is 15 residues. The CDR3 reads CASRRTGGAGNTIYF. The CDR3 DNA sequence: TGTGCCAGCAGGAGGACGGGGGGGGCTGGAAACACCATATATTTT.